Below are 12 T cell receptor beta chains sequenced from a single sample in a study of CD8 T cells in Susac syndrome. An input of about 0.5 to 1 ug of RNA was subjected to reverse transcription using random hexamers. TCRdb called the immunoSEQ multiplex PCR reads again in MiXCR, with one record for every CDR3 protein. Of around 190,000 distinct CDR3 sequences detected, 93% appear once; the ten largest clones hold around 0.096%. Input material: CD4+ T cells from PBMCs. The origin of the receptors is a human donor in good health.

On this clonotype itself: Sequence at one end of the junction differs from germline and may be a read error. V and J are TRBV12-3 or TRBV12-4 and TRBJ2-3; 12 bases line up with TRBD2. CDR3 length equals 14 residues. The CDR3 DNA follows: TGTGCCAGCAGTCTAGCGGGGGGGCCAGATACGCAGTATTTT. Its translation is CASSLAGGPDTQYF.

This chain uses TRBV7-2 with TRBJ1-5; no clear D. The germline V gene encodes CDR1 SGHTA and CDR2 FQGNSA. The CDR3 sequence is 13 residues long. Trimming stripped 3 bases from V and 7 bases from J, with 10 bases between. CDR3 bases: TGTGCCAGCAGCTTGGACGTGAGACAGCCCCAGCATTTT. This sequence encodes CASSLDVRQPQHF.

The V gene is TRBV7-9, the J gene TRBJ1-5; possibly TRBD1 for D (6 bases). Germline CDR1 SEHNR, CDR2 FQNEAQ (reference sequence). The CDR3 loop spans 13 amino acids. Trimming left V 8 bases short and J 9 bases short, with 17 bases between. CDR3 DNA sequence: TGTGCCAGCGGGGATTTCCAGGGGCTGCCCCAGCATTTT. This sequence encodes CASGDFQGLPQHF. Combining the CDR3 with reference TRBV7-9 and TRBJ1-5 gives the whole variable domain DTGVSQNPRHKITKRGQNVTFRCDPISEHNRLYWYRQTLGQGPEFLTYFQNEAQLEKSRLLSDRFSAERPKGSFSTLEIQRTEQGDSAMYLCASGDFQGLPQHFGDGTRLSIL.

This rearrangement joins TRBV7-9 to TRBJ2-5; D call uncertain. The V and J ends lost 5 bases and 5 bases respectively, with 15 bases between them. The germline V gene encodes CDR1 SEHNR and CDR2 FQNEAQ (reference sequence). The CDR3 contains 14 residues. For the CDR3, the DNA is TGTGCCAGCAGCGACCTGACATACCTGGAGACCCAGTACTTC. Its translation is CASSDLTYLETQYF.

The count of this clonotype is one. The chain couples TRBV29-1 to TRBJ2-2; D call uncertain. Between the trimmed V and J ends, which lost 4 bases and 0 bases, there was a span of 9 bases. This CDR3 is 14 amino acids long. Germline V gene sequence: CDR1 SQVTM, CDR2 ANQGSEA. The CDR3 region is CSVGAAPNTGELFF. DNA for the CDR3: TGCAGCGTTGGGGCCGCTCCGAACACCGGGGAGCTGTTTTTT.

V gene TRBV2 combines with J gene TRBJ1-2, with D unclear. CDR3 length: 13 residues. Trimming pared 5 bases from V and 0 bases from J, leaving 7 bases between. Germline V gene data show CDR1 as SNHLY and CDR2 as FYNNEI. The CDR3 loop is CASSLTTNYGYTF. Written as DNA, the CDR3 is TGTGCCAGCAGTTTGACAACTAACTATGGCTACACCTTC.

The V call is TRBV3-1, the J call TRBJ2-2, with a possible D match to TRBD2 (6 bases). Germline lookup yields CDR1 LGHDT and CDR2 YNNKEL (reference sequence). The CDR3 length is 11 residues. The germline V and J ends were trimmed by 6 bases and 7 bases, with 6 bases remaining between them. This chain's CDR3 is CASRRGGELFF. In DNA form, the CDR3 reads TGTGCCAGCAGGCGGGGCGGGGAGCTGTTTTTT.

The V call is TRBV28, the J call TRBJ2-5, with TRBD1 matching over 9 bases. Germline CDR1 and CDR2: MDHEN and SYDVKM. This CDR3 region has 15 residues. The trim removed 5 bases at V and 5 bases at J, leaving 9 bases unmatched. The CDR3 bases are TGTGCCAGCAGTCCGGACAGGGGATTTAGTGAGACCCAGTACTTC. Protein: CASSPDRGFSETQYF.

The V and J genes are TRBV15 and TRBJ1-5; 7 nucleotides line up with TRBD1. Per the germline V gene, CDR1 is LNHNV and CDR2 is YYDKDF (reference sequence). V shed 2 bases and J 4 bases; nucleotides not matched to a gene: 5. The CDR3 sequence is 15 residues long. CDR3 in amino acids: CATSRPGTANQPQHF. The CDR3 DNA is TGTGCCACCAGCAGACCTGGGACAGCTAATCAGCCCCAGCATTTT.

The rearrangement uses TRBV7-2 and TRBJ2-3; D is unresolved. The germline V and J ends were trimmed by 7 bases and 2 bases, with 10 bases remaining between them. The CDR3 is made up of 13 amino acids. Germline loops: CDR1 SGHTA, CDR2 FQGNSA. CDR3 protein: CASNSLDTDTQYF. The DNA for the CDR3 is TGTGCCAGCAATTCACTGGACACAGATACGCAGTATTTT.

The gene calls are TRBV9 and TRBJ1-3; D is uncertain. The CDR3 runs 12 residues. CDR1 SGDLS and CDR2 YYNGEE come from the germline V gene. Trimming stripped 3 bases from V and 5 bases from J, with 6 bases between. CDR3 loop: CASSGARNTIYF. CDR3 sequence (DNA): TGTGCCAGCAGCGGGGCGAGAAACACCATATATTTT. Combining the CDR3 with reference TRBV9 and TRBJ1-3 gives the whole variable domain DSGVTQTPKHLITATGQRVTLRCSPRSGDLSVYWYQQSLDQGLQFLIQYYNGEERAKGNILERFSAQQFPDLHSELNLSSLELGDSALYFCASSGARNTIYFGEGSWLTVV.

This chain connects TRBV12-3 or TRBV12-4 to TRBJ2-3; the D gene is possibly TRBD2 (6 bases). The V and J ends lost 4 bases and 5 bases respectively, with 16 bases between them. There are 15 residues in the CDR3. The CDR3 DNA is TGTGCCAGCAGTTCCCCCCGGGGGAGCGAAGATACGCAGTATTTT. Translating it yields CASSSPRGSEDTQYF.